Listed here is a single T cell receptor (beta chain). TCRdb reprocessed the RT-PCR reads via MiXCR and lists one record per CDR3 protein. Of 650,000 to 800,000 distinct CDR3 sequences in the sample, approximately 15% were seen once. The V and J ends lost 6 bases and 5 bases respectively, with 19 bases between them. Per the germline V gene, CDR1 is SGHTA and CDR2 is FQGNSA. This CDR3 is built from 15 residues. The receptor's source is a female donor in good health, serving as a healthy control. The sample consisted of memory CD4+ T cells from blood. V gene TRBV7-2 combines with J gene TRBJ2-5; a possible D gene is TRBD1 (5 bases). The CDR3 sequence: CASRYRQNEGETQYF. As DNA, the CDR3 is TGTGCCAGCAGATACCGACAGAACGAAGGGGAGACCCAGTACTTC.